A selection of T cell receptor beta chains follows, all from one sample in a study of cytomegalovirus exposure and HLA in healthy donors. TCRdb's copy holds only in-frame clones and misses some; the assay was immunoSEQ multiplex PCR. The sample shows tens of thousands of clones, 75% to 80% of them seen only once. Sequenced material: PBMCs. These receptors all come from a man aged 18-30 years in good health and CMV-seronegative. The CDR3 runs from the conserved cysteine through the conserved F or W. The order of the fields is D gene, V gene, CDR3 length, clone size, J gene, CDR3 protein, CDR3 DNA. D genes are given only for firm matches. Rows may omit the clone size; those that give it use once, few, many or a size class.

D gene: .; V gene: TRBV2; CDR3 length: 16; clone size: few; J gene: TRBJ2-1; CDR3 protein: CASSARGGGAYNEQFF; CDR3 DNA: TGTGCCAGCAGCGCACGGGGTGGGGGGGCGTACAATGAGCAGTTCTTC
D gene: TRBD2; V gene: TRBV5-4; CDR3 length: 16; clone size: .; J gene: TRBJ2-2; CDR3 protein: CASSPSAGAGTGELFF; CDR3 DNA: TGTGCCAGCAGCCCTTCAGCGGGGGCGGGCACCGGGGAGCTGTTTTTT
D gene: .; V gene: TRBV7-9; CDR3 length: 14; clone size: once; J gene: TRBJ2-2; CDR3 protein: CASSQVQGTGELFF; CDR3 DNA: TGTGCCAGCAGCCAAGTTCAGGGGACCGGGGAGCTGTTTTTT
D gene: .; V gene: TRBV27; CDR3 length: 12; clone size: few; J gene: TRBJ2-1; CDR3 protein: CASRGVGNEQFF; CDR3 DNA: TGTGCCAGCCGCGGGGTGGGAAATGAGCAGTTCTTC
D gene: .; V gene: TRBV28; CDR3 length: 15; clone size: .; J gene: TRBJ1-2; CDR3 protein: CASTVGGALDYGYTF; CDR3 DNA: TGTGCCAGCACCGTAGGAGGCGCCTTGGACTATGGCTACACCTTC
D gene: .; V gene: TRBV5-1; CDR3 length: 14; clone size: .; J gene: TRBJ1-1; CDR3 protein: CASSLALGGTEAFF; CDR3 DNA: TGCGCCAGCAGCTTGGCTCTGGGGGGAACTGAAGCTTTCTTT
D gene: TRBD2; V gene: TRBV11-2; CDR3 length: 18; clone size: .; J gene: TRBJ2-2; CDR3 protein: CASSSGLAGGKLTGELFF; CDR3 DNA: TGTGCCAGCAGCTCGGGACTAGCGGGGGGGAAGCTGACCGGGGAGCTGTTTTTT
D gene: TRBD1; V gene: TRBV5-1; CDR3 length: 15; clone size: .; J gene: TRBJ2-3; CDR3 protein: CASSIDRADTDTQYF; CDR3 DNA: TGCGCCAGCAGCATCGACAGGGCCGACACAGATACGCAGTATTTT
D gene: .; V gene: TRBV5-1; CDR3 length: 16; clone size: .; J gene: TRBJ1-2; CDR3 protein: CASSLVGQGFNYGYTF; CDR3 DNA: TGCGCCAGCAGCTTGGTTGGACAAGGGTTTAACTATGGCTACACCTTC
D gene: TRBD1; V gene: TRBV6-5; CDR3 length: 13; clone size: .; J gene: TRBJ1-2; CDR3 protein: CASSWDRGNGYTF; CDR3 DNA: TGTGCCAGCAGTTGGGACAGGGGGAATGGCTACACCTTC
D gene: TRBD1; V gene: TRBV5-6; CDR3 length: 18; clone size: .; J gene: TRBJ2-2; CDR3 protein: CASSPRQGALLRTGELFF; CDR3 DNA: TGTGCCAGCAGCCCAAGACAGGGGGCCCTGTTGAGGACCGGGGAGCTGTTTTTT
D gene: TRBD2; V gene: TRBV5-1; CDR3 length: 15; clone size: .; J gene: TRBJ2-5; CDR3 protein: CASRKSGGLGETQYF; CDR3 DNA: TGCGCCAGCCGGAAGAGCGGGGGCCTGGGGGAGACCCAGTACTTC
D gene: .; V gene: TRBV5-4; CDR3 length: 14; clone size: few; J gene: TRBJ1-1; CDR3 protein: CASSLQGPNTEAFF; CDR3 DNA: TGTGCCAGCAGCTTGCAGGGCCCGAACACTGAAGCTTTCTTT
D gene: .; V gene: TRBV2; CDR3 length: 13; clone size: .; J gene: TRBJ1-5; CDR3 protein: CASSEGRGQPQHF; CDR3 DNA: TGTGCCAGCAGTGAGGGTAGGGGTCAGCCCCAGCATTTT
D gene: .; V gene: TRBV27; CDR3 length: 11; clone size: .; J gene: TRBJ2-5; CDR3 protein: CASSSGYAQYF; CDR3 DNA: TGTGCCAGCAGTTCAGGTTATGCCCAGTACTTC
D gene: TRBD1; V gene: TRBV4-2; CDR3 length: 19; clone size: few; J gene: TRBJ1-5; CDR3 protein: CASSQGGTGRIHSNQPQHF; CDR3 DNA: TGTGCCAGCAGCCAAGGAGGGACAGGGCGTATTCATAGCAATCAGCCCCAGCATTTT
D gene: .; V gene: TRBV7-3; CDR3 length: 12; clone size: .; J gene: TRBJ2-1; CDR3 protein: CASSLNRAEQFF; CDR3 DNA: TGTGCCAGCAGCCTAAACAGGGCTGAGCAGTTCTTC
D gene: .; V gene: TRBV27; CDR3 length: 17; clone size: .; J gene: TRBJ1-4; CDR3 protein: CASSLNVLAVGNEKLFF; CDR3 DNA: TGTGCCAGCAGCCTCAATGTCCTGGCCGTCGGGAATGAAAAACTGTTTTTT
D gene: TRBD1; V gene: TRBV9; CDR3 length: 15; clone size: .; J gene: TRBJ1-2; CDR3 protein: CASSVGDRLSYGYTF; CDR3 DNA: TGTGCCAGCAGCGTCGGGGACAGACTGAGCTATGGCTACACCTTC
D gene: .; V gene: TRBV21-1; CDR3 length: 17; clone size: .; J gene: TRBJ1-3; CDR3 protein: CASSDGDRAKSEDTIYF; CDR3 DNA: TGTGCCAGCAGCGACGGTGACAGGGCAAAGTCTGAGGACACCATATATTTT
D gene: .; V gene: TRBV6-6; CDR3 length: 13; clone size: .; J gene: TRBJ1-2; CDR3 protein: CATSPDRPGGYTF; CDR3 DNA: TGTGCCACCTCCCCAGACAGGCCTGGAGGCTACACCTTC
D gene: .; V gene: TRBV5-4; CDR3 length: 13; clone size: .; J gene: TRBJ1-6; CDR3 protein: CASSLRGGSPLHF; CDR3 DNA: TGTGCCAGCAGCTTGAGGGGTGGGTCACCCCTCCACTTT
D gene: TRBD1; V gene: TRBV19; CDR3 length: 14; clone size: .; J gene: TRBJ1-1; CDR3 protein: CASNYKGANTEAFF; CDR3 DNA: TGTGCCAGTAACTATAAGGGGGCTAACACTGAAGCTTTCTTT
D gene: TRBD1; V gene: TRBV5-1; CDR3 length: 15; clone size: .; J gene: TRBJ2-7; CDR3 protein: CASSLGQGGSYEQYF; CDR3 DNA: TGCGCCAGCAGCCTAGGACAGGGCGGCTCCTACGAGCAGTACTTC
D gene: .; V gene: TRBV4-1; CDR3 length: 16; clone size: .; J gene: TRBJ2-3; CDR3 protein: CASSQDGSLGTDTQYF; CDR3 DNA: TGCGCCAGCAGCCAAGATGGGAGCTTAGGCACAGATACGCAGTATTTT
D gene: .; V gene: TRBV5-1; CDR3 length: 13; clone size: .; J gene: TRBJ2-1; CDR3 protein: CASSPSSYNEQFF; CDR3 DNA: TGCGCCAGCAGCCCCTCTAGTTACAATGAGCAGTTCTTC
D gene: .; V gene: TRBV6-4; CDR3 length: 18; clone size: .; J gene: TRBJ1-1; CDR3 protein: CASSEPSVLDTMNTEAFF; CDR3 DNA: TGTGCCAGCAGTGAGCCAAGCGTGCTGGACACCATGAACACTGAAGCTTTCTTT
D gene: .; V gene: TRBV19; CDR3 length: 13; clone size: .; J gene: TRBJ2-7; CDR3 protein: CASSIARDYEQYF; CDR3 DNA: TGTGCCAGTAGTATAGCCAGGGACTACGAGCAGTACTTC
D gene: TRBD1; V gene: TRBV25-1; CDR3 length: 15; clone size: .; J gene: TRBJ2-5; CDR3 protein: CASSESGTVQETQYF; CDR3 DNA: TGTGCCAGCAGTGAATCGGGGACAGTCCAAGAGACCCAGTACTTC
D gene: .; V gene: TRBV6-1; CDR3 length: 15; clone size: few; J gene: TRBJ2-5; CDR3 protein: CASSENSGRGETQYF; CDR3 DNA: TGTGCCAGCAGTGAGAATAGTGGCAGGGGAGAGACCCAGTACTTC
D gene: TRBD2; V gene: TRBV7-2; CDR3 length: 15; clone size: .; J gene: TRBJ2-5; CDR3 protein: CASSLGRGGRETQYF; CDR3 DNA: TGTGCCAGCAGCTTAGGGCGGGGGGGCCGGGAGACCCAGTACTTC
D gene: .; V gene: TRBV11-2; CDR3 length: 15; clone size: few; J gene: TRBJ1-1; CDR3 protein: CASSFGESGNTEAFF; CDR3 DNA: TGTGCCAGCAGCTTCGGGGAGTCCGGGAACACTGAAGCTTTCTTT
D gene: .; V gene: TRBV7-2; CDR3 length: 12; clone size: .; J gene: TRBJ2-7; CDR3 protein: CASSYSSYEQYF; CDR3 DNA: TGTGCCAGCAGCTATAGCTCCTACGAGCAGTACTTC
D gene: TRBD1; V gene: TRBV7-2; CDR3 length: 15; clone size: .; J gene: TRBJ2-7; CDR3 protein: CASSLGPTGGYEQYF; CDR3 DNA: TGTGCCAGCAGCTTAGGCCCTACAGGGGGCTACGAGCAGTACTTC
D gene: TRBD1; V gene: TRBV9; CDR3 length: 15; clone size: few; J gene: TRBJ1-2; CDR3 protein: CASSLPGQGGYGYTF; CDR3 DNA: TGTGCCAGCAGCTTACCGGGACAGGGGGGGTATGGCTACACCTTC
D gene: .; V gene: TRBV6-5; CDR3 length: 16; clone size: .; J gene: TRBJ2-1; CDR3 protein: CASSYSRESRYNEQFF; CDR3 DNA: TGTGCCAGCAGTTACTCGAGGGAGTCGAGGTACAATGAGCAGTTCTTC
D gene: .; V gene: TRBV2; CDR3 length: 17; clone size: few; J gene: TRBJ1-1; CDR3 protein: CASSEGDIFFMNTEAFF; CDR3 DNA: TGTGCCAGCAGTGAGGGGGACATCTTCTTCATGAACACTGAAGCTTTCTTT
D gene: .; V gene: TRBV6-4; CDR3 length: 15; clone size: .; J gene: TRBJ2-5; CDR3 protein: CASSESPAGRETQYF; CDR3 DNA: TGTGCCAGCAGTGAGTCCCCGGCAGGGCGAGAGACCCAGTACTTC
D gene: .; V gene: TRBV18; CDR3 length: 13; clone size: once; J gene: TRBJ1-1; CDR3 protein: CASWTVENTEAFF; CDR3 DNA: TGTGCCAGCTGGACAGTTGAGAACACTGAAGCTTTCTTT
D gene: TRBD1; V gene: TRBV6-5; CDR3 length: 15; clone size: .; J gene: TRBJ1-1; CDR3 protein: CASRPGGLGDTEAFF; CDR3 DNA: TGTGCCAGCAGGCCAGGGGGCTTGGGAGACACTGAAGCTTTCTTT